This T cell receptor (beta chain) was captured by sequencing in a study of blood T cell repertoires in COVID-19. Across the study: Italy, Spain and the United States were the sources of the convalescent and acute COVID-19 samples.

Living in 20 to 30 US areas, the participants were between about 18 and 95 years of age. Recovered status applied to Cohort 3 donors who had two consecutive negative PCRs. It also applied to those with clearance or with symptom resolution. Germline CDR1 and CDR2: SEHNR and FQNEAQ (reference sequence). V was trimmed by 2 bases and J by 2 bases, leaving 7 bases between them. The CDR3 extends over 15 amino acids. Original data processing: Estimation of nucleated cell counts relied on the amplification of reference gene primers. Measured with immunoSEQ multiplex PCR; TCRdb has only the in-frame clones, and not every one. That table furnishes V, J and clone size, whereas the DNA furnished D and trimming. The profile shows just over 300,000 clones, about nine tenths of them singletons.

Sequencing input: PBMCs or T cells enriched from blood (not recorded which). This clonotype was obtained from a young man who had recovered from COVID-19. The V and J genes are TRBV7-9 and TRBJ2-6; D gene unclear. The CDR3 reads CASSLSGAGANVLTF. DNA of the CDR3: TGTGCCAGCAGCTTATCGGGTGCTGGGGCCAACGTCCTGACTTTC.